These 22 T cell receptor beta chains were sequenced from one sample in a study of T cell responses to AZD1222 COVID-19 vaccine. The repertoire was sequenced with immunoSEQ multiplex PCR; TCRdb's copy has only in-frame clones and lacks some. The sample records 17,000 or so clones, roughly 90% being singletons. The sample here was peripheral blood, taken 28 days after the second AZD1222 dose. These receptors originate from an adult who received the AZD1222 COVID-19 vaccine.

The V gene is TRBV5-5, the J gene TRBJ1-1; no firm D call. The CDR3 runs to 15 residues. The V end was cut by 4 bases, the J end by 3 bases, with 16 bases between. Germline CDR1 SGHKS, CDR2 YYEKEE (reference sequence). DNA of the CDR3: TGTGCCAGCAGCCTCTACTCGGCGGGCGACACTGAAGCTTTCTTT. It encodes CASSLYSAGDTEAFF.

The chain uses TRBV4-1 and TRBJ1-4; 8 nucleotides line up with TRBD1. Germline-derived CDR1 and CDR2 are MGHRA and YSYEKL. The CDR3 extends over 19 amino acids. V gave up 0 bases and J gave up 0 bases; unmatched junction bases: 9. CDR3 in amino acids: CASSQDRTGLYATNEKLFF. Written as DNA, the CDR3 is TGCGCCAGCAGCCAAGATCGGACAGGGCTTTATGCAACTAATGAAAAACTGTTTTTT.

CDR3 sequence (DNA): TGCAGCGTTGGAAACAGGGGAAACACTGAAGCTTTCTTT. Its translation: CSVGNRGNTEAFF. This sequence joins TRBV29-1 and TRBJ1-1; TRBD1 matches at 7 bases. The trim removed 4 bases at V and 2 bases at J, leaving 4 bases unmatched. This CDR3 has 13 residues. Germline values: CDR1 SQVTM, CDR2 ANQGSEA. Filled out from reference TRBV29-1 and TRBJ1-1, the complete variable domain reads SAVISQKPSRDICQRGTSLTIQCQVDSQVTMMFWYRQQPGQSLTLIATANQGSEATYESGFVIDKFPISRPNLTFSTLTVSNMSPEDSSIYLCSVGNRGNTEAFFGQGTRLTVV.

V usage is TRBV4-1 and J usage is TRBJ1-4, with 8 bases fitting TRBD1. Trimming took 4 bases from V and 3 from J; bases not matched to a gene: 16. The CDR3 is 19 amino acids. The germline V gene encodes CDR1 MGHRA and CDR2 YSYEKL. The CDR3 nucleotides read TGCGCCAGCAGCCCTTCTTCGACAGGGGTAATGGGGGCTAATGAAAAACTGTTTTTT. It codes for CASSPSSTGVMGANEKLFF.

This sequence joins TRBV2 and TRBJ1-2; 12 bases fit TRBD1. The CDR3 runs 15 residues. V was clipped by 5 bases and J by 3 bases; unmatched bases: 4. CDR1 and CDR2 from the germline V gene are SNHLY and FYNNEI. CDR3 in amino acids: CASSWDRGRHYGYTF. In DNA, the CDR3 is TGTGCCAGCAGTTGGGACAGGGGGCGCCACTATGGCTACACCTTC.

This chain links TRBV7-8 with TRBJ2-1, with D perhaps TRBD2 (5 bases). Germline V gene sequence: CDR1 SGHVS, CDR2 FQNEAQ. CDR3 length: 13 amino acids. V shed 0 bases and J shed 5 bases, with 5 bases lying between them. DNA of the CDR3: TGTGCCAGCAGCTTAGCGCGGGACAATGAGCAGTTCTTC. As protein: CASSLARDNEQFF.

This chain joins TRBV3-1 (or the pseudogene TRBV3-2) and TRBJ1-2, with D possibly matching TRBD1 (6 bases). Germline assignment: CDR1 LGHDT and CDR2 YNNKEL (reference sequence). The CDR3 runs 14 residues. With 0 bases removed from V and 6 bases from J, the gap between germline ends came to 11 bases. Written as DNA, the CDR3 is TGTGCCAGCAGCCAAGATGGGGGCTGGAATGGCTACACCTTC. It yields the protein CASSQDGGWNGYTF.

The chain joins TRBV5-4 to TRBJ2-2; 10 nucleotides agree with TRBD1. V trimming: 1 base; J trimming: 6 bases; junction bases outside the gene matches: 3. The CDR3 runs to 15 residues. The V gene's germline CDR1 is SGHNT and CDR2 YYREEE (reference sequence). The CDR3, as DNA: TGTGCCAGCAGCTTGAGGGACAGGGGACCCGGGGAGCTGTTTTTT. Encoded protein: CASSLRDRGPGELFF.

The chain carries TRBV11-2 and TRBJ2-7; D assignment may be TRBD1 or TRBD2 (5 bases each). Germline loops: CDR1 SGHAT, CDR2 FQNNGV. The CDR3 is 14 residues long. Trimming shortened V by 2 bases and J by 3 bases, and 11 bases separated the two germline ends. The CDR3 here is CASSLSGSNYEQYF. CDR3 nucleotides: TGTGCCAGCAGCTTATCAGGGAGCAACTACGAGCAGTACTTC. The full variable domain, rest sourced from reference TRBV11-2 and TRBJ2-7, is EAGVAQSPRYKIIEKRQSVAFWCNPISGHATLYWYQQILGQGPKLLIQFQNNGVVDDSQLPKDRFSAERLKGVDSTLKIQPAKLEDSAVYLCASSLSGSNYEQYFGPGTRLTVT.

This chain links TRBV18 with TRBJ1-2; D may be TRBD1 (5 bases). CDR3 length equals 18 residues. CDR1 is KGHSH, CDR2 LQKENI, per germline. The germline V and J ends were trimmed by 0 bases and 4 bases, with 21 bases remaining between them. The CDR3 loop reads CASSPPPFAPGLPYGYTF. The DNA for the CDR3 is TGTGCCAGCTCACCACCCCCCTTTGCCCCAGGGTTGCCCTATGGCTACACCTTC.

The chain carries TRBV5-1 and TRBJ2-7; a weak D match, TRBD1 (5 bases). Trimming took 0 bases from V and 6 from J, leaving 7 bases between them. Germline loops: CDR1 SGHRS, CDR2 YFSETQ. The CDR3 loop spans 12 amino acids. In DNA form, the CDR3 reads TGCGCCAGCAGCTTGGACAGGACCGAGCAGTACTTC. Translated: CASSLDRTEQYF. The full variable domain, with the rest looked up from reference TRBV5-1 and TRBJ2-7, is KAGVTQTPRYLIKTRGQQVTLSCSPISGHRSVSWYQQTPGQGLQFLFEYFSETQRNKGNFPGRFSGRQFSNSRSEMNVSTLELGDSALYLCASSLDRTEQYFGPGTRLTVT.

V usage is TRBV4-1 and J usage is TRBJ1-4; 12 bases fit TRBD1. This CDR3 spans 18 amino acids. V gave up 0 bases and J gave up 4 bases; unmatched junction bases: 6. CDR1 and CDR2 (germline): MGHRA, YSYEKL. CDR3 in DNA: TGCGCCAGCAGCCAAGACCGGGGACAGGGGGCCCTTAATGAAAAACTGTTTTTT. This sequence encodes CASSQDRGQGALNEKLFF.

The chain is built from TRBV5-1 and TRBJ2-5; TRBD1 might be the D (6 bases). The V gene's germline CDR1 is SGHRS and CDR2 YFSETQ. V was pared by 0 bases and J by 4 bases, with 10 bases between. There are 14 residues in the CDR3. The CDR3 loop reads CASSLGTARETQYF. The CDR3 DNA sequence: TGCGCCAGCAGCTTGGGGACAGCCAGAGAGACCCAGTACTTC.

This clone was seen a few times. The chain couples TRBV19 to TRBJ2-2, with 7 bases that match TRBD2. The CDR3 is 14 residues long. The germline V gene encodes CDR1 LNHDA and CDR2 SQIVND (reference sequence). The CDR3 reads CDTSGRGRSGELFF. The CDR3 region has the DNA TGTGATACTTCTGGGAGGGGAAGGTCCGGGGAGCTGTTTTTT.

The chain has TRBV7-9 and TRBJ2-5, with TRBD1 matching 9 bases. This CDR3 region has 15 residues. J lost 2 bases, V lost 1 base, and 2 bases had no gene match. Germline V CDR1 and CDR2: SEHNR, FQNEAQ (reference sequence). The CDR3 region is CASSLGTGVQETQYF. The CDR3 bases are TGTGCCAGCAGCTTAGGGACAGGGGTACAAGAGACCCAGTACTTC.

V and J are TRBV28 and TRBJ1-1; 9 bases line up with TRBD1. CDR3 size: 15 residues. Unmatched junction bases numbered 7, after V lost 5 bases and J lost 3 bases. The V gene's germline CDR1 is MDHEN and CDR2 SYDVKM. The CDR3: CASSLRQGGDTEAFF. CDR3 bases: TGTGCCAGCAGTCTACGACAGGGGGGGGACACTGAAGCTTTCTTT.

This sequence joins TRBV14 and TRBJ1-4; D is uncertain. The V gene lost 1 base and the J gene lost 4 bases, with 10 bases spanning the gap. The germline V gene has CDR1 SGHDN and CDR2 FVKESK. The CDR3 length is 15 residues. In nucleotides, the CDR3 is TGTGCCAGCAGCCAAGTTACGGGGTTTAATGAAAAACTGTTTTTT. Protein: CASSQVTGFNEKLFF.

The chain combines TRBV30 with TRBJ1-5; D perhaps matches TRBD1 (6 bases). The V gene lost 0 bases and the J gene lost 3 bases, with 9 bases spanning the gap. CDR1 and CDR2 from the germline V gene are GTSNPN and SVGIG (reference sequence). This CDR3 is 14 amino acids long. This CDR3 reads CAWSVRGVNQPQHF. The CDR3 nucleotides are TGTGCCTGGAGTGTAAGGGGGGTCAATCAGCCCCAGCATTTT.

The rearrangement links TRBV24-1 to TRBJ2-3, with no clear D. Trimming pared 3 bases from V and 2 bases from J, leaving 8 bases between. The CDR3 covers 14 residues. In germline, CDR1 is KGHDR, CDR2 SFDVKD. The CDR3 coding sequence is TGTGCCACCAGTGATCACACACACACAGATACGCAGTATTTT. Its translation: CATSDHTHTDTQYF.

This rearrangement joins TRBV30 to TRBJ1-5, with 7 nucleotides matching TRBD1. The CDR3 totals 13 residues. V dropped 5 bases and J dropped 6; count of bases not matched to a gene: 7. The germline V gene encodes CDR1 GTSNPN and CDR2 SVGIG (reference sequence). The CDR3 nucleotides read TGTGCCTGGGTCGACAGGGTGGGTCAGCCCCAGCATTTT. Its translation is CAWVDRVGQPQHF.

Here the CDR3 reads CASRGGRAEAFF. In DNA form, the CDR3 reads TGTGCCAGCAGGGGGGGGAGGGCTGAAGCTTTCTTT. V gene TRBV25-1 combines with J gene TRBJ1-1; D might be TRBD1 (5 bases). This CDR3 contains 12 residues. V was trimmed by 6 bases and J by 6 bases, leaving 11 bases between them. Per germline, CDR1 MGHDK and CDR2 SYGVNS.

This clone is labeled medium-sized (0.01 to 0.1%). The chain combines TRBV4-1 with TRBJ1-5; unclear D gene. The CDR3 spans 13 residues. V was trimmed by 3 bases and J by 6 bases, leaving 9 bases between them. In germline, CDR1 is MGHRA, CDR2 YSYEKL. CDR3 amino acids: CASSHDETQPQHF. The CDR3 nucleotides read TGCGCCAGCAGCCACGACGAGACTCAGCCCCAGCATTTT.